A selection of T cell receptor beta chains follows, all from one sample in a study of CD8 T cells in Susac syndrome. TCRdb analysed the immunoSEQ multiplex PCR reads with MiXCR anew, one entry per CDR3 protein. The profile shows almost 450,000 distinct CDR3 sequences, around 85% of them singletons. The source material was CD8+ T cells from PBMCs. These receptors originate from a human donor with multiple sclerosis. CDR3s include the opening cysteine and the closing phenylalanine or tryptophan. A D gene is named only where the DNA matches it firmly. Rows may omit the clone size; those that give it use once, few, many or a size class.

TRBV29-1	TRBJ2-5	-	-	CSVAEGMGIETQYF	TGCAGCGTTGCGGAAGGGATGGGTATCGAGACCCAGTACTTC
TRBV5-1	TRBJ2-1	-	once	CASGLGREESYNEQFF	TGCGCCAGCGGCCTCGGGCGAGAAGAGTCCTACAATGAGCAGTTCTTC
TRBV14	TRBJ1-1	-	-	CASSPPRWGGPAFF	TGTGCCAGCAGCCCCCCTAGGTGGGGCGGGCCAGCTTTCTTT
TRBV19	TRBJ1-1	-	-	CASSKLNTEAFF	TGTGCCAGTAGTAAGTTGAACACTGAAGCTTTCTTT
TRBV28	TRBJ2-1	-	-	CATSETNEQFF	TGTGCCACCTCAGAAACCAATGAGCAGTTCTTC
TRBV6-1	TRBJ2-5	-	-	CASLFGGRETQYF	TGTGCCAGCCTCTTCGGGGGGCGAGAGACCCAGTACTTC
TRBV5-5	TRBJ2-1	TRBD2	-	CASSSLGSGSRNEQFF	TGTGCCAGCAGCTCTCTCGGGAGCGGGAGTAGGAATGAGCAGTTCTTC
TRBV5-1	TRBJ2-7	-	-	CASSLGQEQYF	TGTGCCAGCAGCTTGGGACAAGAGCAGTACTTC
TRBV20-1	TRBJ2-1	-	-	CSARDPSSGVPNEQFF	TGCAGTGCTAGAGATCCCTCCTCAGGGGTTCCCAATGAGCAGTTCTTC
TRBV4-1	TRBJ2-6	-	-	CASSQEGAPTGGANVLTF	TGCGCCAGCAGCCAAGAAGGGGCCCCAACAGGAGGGGCCAACGTCCTGACTTTC
TRBV4-1	TRBJ1-2	-	-	CASSQEGRAGYYGYTF	TGCGCCAGCAGCCAGGAAGGTCGAGCCGGCTACTATGGCTACACCTTC
TRBV12-3/TRBV12-4	TRBJ2-3	-	-	CASSQWDFLEGTQYF	TGTGCCAGCAGTCAATGGGACTTCCTTGAGGGTACGCAGTATTTT
TRBV5-4	TRBJ1-1	-	-	CASSLAPGDPNTEAFF	TGTGCCAGCAGCTTGGCGCCAGGTGATCCGAACACTGAAGCTTTCTTT
TRBV5-1	TRBJ2-1	-	few	CASSLDVYNEQFF	TGTGCCAGCAGTTTGGACGTCTACAATGAGCAGTTCTTC
TRBV27	TRBJ2-3	TRBD2	-	CASSLPREGPYDTQYF	TGTGCCAGCAGTTTACCTAGGGAGGGACCGTACGATACGCAGTATTTT
TRBV7-3	TRBJ2-3	TRBD2	-	CASSRTSGPSTDTQYF	TGTGCCAGCAGCCGGACTAGCGGGCCTAGCACAGATACGCAGTATTTT
TRBV5-1	TRBJ2-5	-	-	CASSLLAVQETQYF	TGCGCCAGCAGCTTGCTGGCAGTCCAAGAGACCCAGTACTTC
TRBV20-1	TRBJ1-2	TRBD1	-	CSARVRDSDPQNYGYTF	TGCAGTGCTAGAGTTAGGGACAGCGATCCTCAAAACTATGGCTACACCTTC
TRBV4-2	TRBJ2-7	-	-	CASSDSPGRATYEQYF	TGTGCCAGCAGCGATAGCCCGGGGCGGGCAACCTACGAGCAGTACTTC
TRBV27	TRBJ1-2	-	few	CASSFGRNYGYTF	TGTGCCAGCAGCTTCGGGAGAAACTATGGCTACACCTTC
TRBV4-1	TRBJ1-1	-	-	CASSPGVRATEAFF	TGCGCCAGCAGCCCCGGGGTCAGGGCGACTGAAGCTTTCTTT
TRBV14	TRBJ2-7	TRBD1	-	CASSRKTGGDQNEQYF	TGTGCCAGCAGCCGAAAGACAGGGGGTGACCAAAACGAGCAGTACTTC
TRBV7-6	TRBJ2-5	-	-	CASSRTQGWETQYF	TGTGCCAGCAGCCGGACCCAGGGGTGGGAGACCCAGTACTTC
TRBV25-1	TRBJ2-7	TRBD1	-	CASSVRDRAYEQYF	TGTGCCAGCAGTGTCCGGGACAGGGCTTACGAGCAGTACTTC
TRBV4-1	TRBJ1-1	TRBD1	-	CASSQEDRGATEAFF	TGCGCCAGCAGCCAAGAGGACAGGGGAGCCACTGAAGCTTTCTTT
TRBV12-3/TRBV12-4	TRBJ2-7	-	-	CASSPLPDGEVYEQYF	TGTGCCAGCAGTCCCCTTCCCGACGGCGAGGTCTACGAGCAGTACTTC
TRBV27	TRBJ2-7	-	-	CASSSYGYEQYF	TGTGCCAGCAGTTCTTACGGCTACGAGCAGTACTTC
TRBV12-3/TRBV12-4	TRBJ2-2	-	-	CASSPPQGDLLNTGELFF	TGTGCCAGCAGTCCGCCCCAGGGTGACTTGTTGAACACCGGGGAGCTGTTTTTT
TRBV29-1	TRBJ2-5	TRBD2	-	CSVEETRLAGARETQYF	TGCAGCGTTGAAGAGACTCGACTAGCGGGGGCGCGGGAGACCCAGTACTTC
TRBV6-5	TRBJ2-3	-	-	CASSYSAGVATDTQYF	TGTGCCAGCAGTTACTCGGCGGGCGTAGCGACAGATACGCAGTATTTT
TRBV3-1	TRBJ2-1	-	-	CASSHEDSSAYNEQFF	TGTGCCAGCAGCCACGAGGACAGCTCAGCGTACAATGAGCAGTTCTTC
TRBV6-1	TRBJ1-1	-	-	CASSEPAGGSEAFF	TGTGCCAGCAGTGAACCTGCGGGGGGGTCTGAAGCTTTCTTT
TRBV6-2/TRBV6-3	TRBJ2-1	-	-	CASSYGGEYNEQFF	TGTGCCAGCAGTTACGGGGGCGAGTACAATGAGCAGTTCTTC
TRBV6-5	TRBJ1-1	-	-	CASSYSGRAEAFF	TGTGCCAGCAGTTACTCGGGACGGGCAGAAGCTTTCTTT
TRBV13	TRBJ2-5	TRBD1	once	CASSLGPDRGEETQYF	TGTGCCAGCAGCTTAGGCCCGGACAGGGGGGAGGAGACCCAGTACTTC
TRBV2	TRBJ2-1	-	-	CASSGDRDIFNEQFF	TGTGCCAGCAGTGGGGATAGGGATATTTTTAATGAGCAGTTCTTC
TRBV7-2	TRBJ2-7	TRBD2	-	CASSFLAAPSYEQYF	TGTGCCAGCAGCTTTCTAGCGGCACCCTCCTACGAGCAGTACTTC
TRBV6-2/TRBV6-3	TRBJ2-7	-	-	CASSYEATTASNTYEQYF	TGTGCCAGCAGTTACGAAGCGACCACCGCCTCGAATACCTACGAGCAGTACTTC
TRBV5-1	TRBJ1-4	-	-	CASSLSADFEGDEKLFF	TGCGCCAGCAGCTTGTCCGCGGATTTCGAGGGGGATGAAAAACTGTTTTTT
TRBV2	TRBJ2-7	TRBD1	-	CASSGDRVHEQYF	TGTGCCAGCAGTGGGGACAGGGTGCACGAGCAGTACTTC
TRBV18	TRBJ2-7	TRBD1	few	CASSRDRGSYEQYF	TGTGCCAGCTCACGAGACAGGGGGTCCTACGAGCAGTACTTC
TRBV28	TRBJ2-7	TRBD1	-	CASDRGREQYF	TGTGCCAGCGACAGGGGAAGGGAGCAGTACTTC
TRBV2	TRBJ2-3	-	-	CASSTRTDHTDTQYF	TGTGCCAGCAGTACAAGGACAGACCACACAGATACGCAGTATTTT
TRBV20-1	TRBJ2-5	TRBD1	-	CSAPWTGGMRETQYF	TGCAGTGCTCCGTGGACAGGGGGCATGAGAGAGACCCAGTACTTC
TRBV5-5	TRBJ1-5	-	-	CASSPAGGGVQPQHF	TGTGCCAGCAGCCCGGCGGGTGGGGGCGTGCAGCCCCAGCATTTT
TRBV15	TRBJ1-4	TRBD1	-	CATSCYPDREGDATNEKLFF	TGTGCCACCAGCTGCTATCCCGACAGGGAAGGGGACGCAACTAATGAAAAACTGTTTTTT
TRBV4-1	TRBJ2-7	-	-	CASSQVRQNYEQYF	TGCGCCAGCAGCCAAGTAAGGCAGAACTACGAGCAGTACTTC
TRBV12-5	TRBJ2-3	TRBD2	-	CASGWGTNTDTQYF	TGTGCTAGTGGTTGGGGGACTAACACAGATACGCAGTATTTT